The present T cell receptor beta chain was sequenced within a study of monozygotic twins with inflammatory bowel disease. Study conclusions and caveats: The analysis did not separate different T cell subtypes.

Reanalyzing the 5' RACE reads, TCRdb keeps one entry per CDR3 protein, without DNA. The table for this sample gives a few hundred thousand distinct CDR3 sequences. Comment on this clonotype: Its antigen is as yet unknown.

Germline loops: CDR1 MDHEN, CDR2 SYDVKM. This CDR3 has 15 amino acids. The chain couples TRBV28 to TRBJ1-6. The TCR was taken from a human donor with ulcerative colitis or Crohn's disease, or a healthy co-twin of an affected twin (not recorded which). Sample: blood. CDR3 amino acids: CASKRAESYNSPLHF. Full variable domain (missing parts from reference TRBV28 and TRBJ1-6): DVKVTQSSRYLVKRTGEKVFLECVQDMDHENMFWYRQDPGLGLRLIYFSYDVKMKEKGDIPEGYSVSREKKERFSLILESASTNQTSMYLCASKRAESYNSPLHFGNGTRLTVT.